Listed here are 18 T cell receptor beta chains from one sample, sequenced in a study of Graves' ophthalmopathy and Graves' hyperthyroidism. The study amplified TCR beta CDR3 regions using RNA transcripts. The authors performed first-round RT-PCR with HTBI primers and then a second-round multiplex PCR. TCRdb reanalysed the multiplex PCR reads using MiXCR and keeps one entry per CDR3 protein. The table records 260,000 or so distinct CDR3 sequences, around 42% of them present only once. Specimen: peripheral blood. The receptors were gathered from an adult man with Graves' ophthalmopathy.

This clonotype appeared many times. J is TRBJ1-1 and V is TRBV29-1; D call uncertain. V shed 1 base and J shed 1 base, with 10 bases lying between them. This CDR3 has 14 amino acids. Germline V lookup: CDR1 SQVTM, CDR2 ANQGSEA. The CDR3 loop reads CSVEALTRNTEAFF. CDR3 bases: TGCAGCGTTGAAGCCCTCACGCGGAACACTGAAGCTTTCTTT. The variable domain in full, completed from reference TRBV29-1 and TRBJ1-1, reads SAVISQKPSRDICQRGTSLTIQCQVDSQVTMMFWYRQQPGQSLTLIATANQGSEATYESGFVIDKFPISRPNLTFSTLTVSNMSPEDSSIYLCSVEALTRNTEAFFGQGTRLTVV.

The chain combines TRBV19 with TRBJ1-5; weak D call: TRBD1 (5 bases). CDR1 LNHDA and CDR2 SQIVND come from the germline V gene (reference sequence). V lost 3 bases and J lost 4, with 13 bases in between. The CDR3 is 15 residues long. The CDR3 here is CASSIREDGNQPQHF. The CDR3 nucleotides read TGTGCCAGTAGTATCAGGGAGGATGGAAATCAGCCCCAGCATTTT.

Concerning this clonotype itself: The junction and the germline gene differ at one end; a read error may be behind it. This chain uses TRBV10-3 with TRBJ1-1; perhaps TRBD1 as D (5 bases). This CDR3 region has 15 residues. The germline V gene has CDR1 ENHRY and CDR2 SYGVKD. The CDR3 region has the DNA TGTGCCAGCAGTCGAGCAGGGAGAAGGGGAACTGAAGCTTTCTTT. Amino acid sequence: CASSRAGRRGTEAFF.

A single count supports this clonotype. The chain combines TRBV5-8 with TRBJ2-7, with a weak D call TRBD2 (5 bases). The CDR3 totals 15 residues. Germline values: CDR1 SGHTS, CDR2 YDEGEE. Trimming removed 4 bases from V and 0 bases from J, with 14 bases in between. The CDR3: CASSGGLENSYEQYF. DNA for the CDR3: TGTGCCAGCAGCGGCGGACTGGAAAACTCCTACGAGCAGTACTTC.

This clonotype was observed a handful of times. CDR3 sequence (DNA): TGCGCCAGCAGCTTGGGGGGGCGGAGGAGATCTCAGCCCCAGCATTTT. It is translated as CASSLGGRRRSQPQHF. The chain links TRBV5-1 to TRBJ1-5; a weak D match, TRBD1 (6 bases). The CDR3 is 16 residues long. CDR1 is SGHRS, CDR2 YFSETQ, per germline. Trimming removed 0 bases from V and 6 bases from J, with 16 bases in between.

This clonotype was counted only a few times. V gene TRBV7-2 combines with J gene TRBJ2-7, with 14 bases that match TRBD2. CDR1 SGHTA and CDR2 FQGNSA come from the germline V gene. V shed 3 bases and J 1 base; nucleotides not matched to a gene: 5. CDR3 length: 17 amino acids. The CDR3 is CASSFLGTSGGSYEQYF. The CDR3 bases are TGTGCCAGCAGCTTTCTCGGGACTAGCGGGGGATCCTACGAGCAGTACTTC.

V usage is TRBV28 and J usage is TRBJ1-5; D gene ambiguous. CDR1 and CDR2 from the germline V gene are MDHEN and SYDVKM. Trimming left V 2 bases short and J 9 bases short, with 17 bases between. There are 15 residues in the CDR3. The CDR3 sequence: CASSLIVGSRRPQHF. CDR3 coding DNA: TGTGCCAGCAGTTTAATAGTGGGCAGTAGGAGGCCCCAGCATTTT.

This clonotype was seen more than once but under ten times. The rearrangement links TRBV14 to TRBJ1-2; tentatively, D is TRBD1 (6 bases). Trimming pared 1 base from V and 6 bases from J, leaving 9 bases between. The length of the CDR3 is 13 residues. CDR1 is SGHDN, CDR2 FVKESK, per germline. Here the CDR3 reads CASSQAGVDGYTF. Written as DNA, the CDR3 is TGTGCCAGCAGCCAAGCAGGGGTCGATGGCTACACCTTC. Filled out from reference TRBV14 and TRBJ1-2, the complete variable domain reads EAGVTQFPSHSVIEKGQTVTLRCDPISGHDNLYWYRRVMGKEIKFLLHFVKESKQDESGMPNNRFLAERTGGTYSTLKVQPAELEDSGVYFCASSQAGVDGYTFGSGTRLTVV.

In this sample, this clonotype turned up a few times. The rearrangement joins TRBV29-1 to TRBJ2-5; D remains unclear. CDR3 length equals 11 residues. V was clipped by 4 bases and J by 5 bases, with 8 bases between them. Germline CDR1 SQVTM, CDR2 ANQGSEA. CDR3 nucleotide sequence: TGCAGCGTTGCCCAGGCGGAGACCCAGTACTTC. Its protein is CSVAQAETQYF. Variable domain in full (rest from reference TRBV29-1 and TRBJ2-5): SAVISQKPSRDICQRGTSLTIQCQVDSQVTMMFWYRQQPGQSLTLIATANQGSEATYESGFVIDKFPISRPNLTFSTLTVSNMSPEDSSIYLCSVAQAETQYFGPGTRLLVL.

The J gene is TRBJ2-5, the V gene TRBV15; the match to TRBD2 covers 15 bases. The CDR3 has 16 amino acids. With V trimmed by 5 bases and J by 4 bases, 5 bases remained unmatched. The V gene's germline CDR1 is LNHNV and CDR2 YYDKDF (reference sequence). The CDR3 DNA is TGTGCCACCAGCGATGGACTAGCGGGAGGGGGAGAGACCCAGTACTTC. It specifies CATSDGLAGGGETQYF.

This clonotype was recorded only once. The chain recombines TRBV19 with TRBJ1-2; possible D gene TRBD1, 6 bases. Between the trimmed V and J ends, which lost 7 bases and 8 bases, there was a span of 17 bases. Germline values: CDR1 LNHDA, CDR2 SQIVND (reference sequence). This CDR3 spans 13 amino acids. The CDR3 DNA reads as TGTGCCAGTAATCCGGGGGACAAGTGGGGCTACACCTTC. It is translated as CASNPGDKWGYTF.

This clonotype was seen a few times. The chain links TRBV19 to TRBJ1-2; D is unresolved. The CDR3 has 13 residues. V was clipped by 10 bases and J by 6 bases, with 18 bases between them. Germline values: CDR1 LNHDA, CDR2 SQIVND (reference sequence). CDR3 bases: TGTGCCATCAGCGGCTCGCCCCATGATGGCTACACCTTC. It translates to CAISGSPHDGYTF.

Comment on this clonotype: A read error may produce the germline difference seen at one junction end. The CDR3 DNA sequence: TGTGCCAGCAGTTTAGCGTTTTCTGGGGCCAACGTCCTGACTTTC. It yields the protein CASSLAFSGANVLTF. The V and J genes are TRBV10-3 and TRBJ2-6; D might be TRBD2 (5 bases). CDR1 ENHRY and CDR2 SYGVKD come from the germline V gene. The CDR3 is 15 residues long.

The chain employs TRBV6-5 and TRBJ1-1; D ambiguous. Between the trimmed V and J ends, which lost 6 bases and 3 bases, there was a span of 14 bases. The length of the CDR3 is 14 residues. Germline CDR1 is MNHEY and CDR2 is SVGAGI. Here the CDR3 DNA reads TGTGCCAGCAGAGTGACGTTGAGGGACACTGAAGCTTTCTTT. Translating it yields CASRVTLRDTEAFF.

This clonotype has a handful of counts. The chain has TRBV6-6 and TRBJ2-7; possible D gene TRBD2, 6 bases. The CDR3 length is 13 residues. The germline CDR1 and CDR2 sequences are MNHNY and SVGAGI (reference sequence). V dropped 7 bases and J dropped 7 bases, with 17 bases sitting between them. In DNA form, the CDR3 reads TGTGCCAGCACCGGGCGGGGAGGTGGGGAGCAGTACTTC. Translated: CASTGRGGGEQYF.

V gene TRBV19 combines with J gene TRBJ1-5, with D possibly TRBD1 on 6 matching bases. V was cut by 0 bases and J by 6 bases, with 9 bases left in between. The CDR3 has 14 residues. Germline-derived CDR1 and CDR2 are LNHDA and SQIVND (reference sequence). The CDR3 sequence is CASSIEVGGQPQHF. For the CDR3, the DNA is TGTGCCAGTAGTATAGAGGTAGGGGGTCAGCCCCAGCATTTT.

This clonotype was seen more than once but under ten times. This chain links TRBV20-1 with TRBJ2-7, with TRBD2 matching 8 bases. The CDR3 sequence is 14 residues long. Trimming removed 1 base from V and 4 bases from J; junction bases left unmatched: 6. Germline V lookup: CDR1 DFQATT, CDR2 SNEGSKA (reference sequence). CDR3 region: CSARVAGWGYEQYF. In DNA form, the CDR3 reads TGCAGTGCTAGAGTAGCGGGATGGGGATACGAGCAGTACTTC.

This clonotype showed up just a few times. The junction departs from the called germline gene at one end, perhaps through a read error. The V call is TRBV7-7, the J call TRBJ2-5; D unresolved. Germline-derived CDR1 and CDR2 are SSHAT and FNYEAQ (reference sequence). The CDR3 consists of 14 residues. The CDR3 nucleotides are TGTGCTAGCAGCTTAGATCGGGTCCAAGAGACCCAGTACTTC. Amino acid sequence: CASSLDRVQETQYF.